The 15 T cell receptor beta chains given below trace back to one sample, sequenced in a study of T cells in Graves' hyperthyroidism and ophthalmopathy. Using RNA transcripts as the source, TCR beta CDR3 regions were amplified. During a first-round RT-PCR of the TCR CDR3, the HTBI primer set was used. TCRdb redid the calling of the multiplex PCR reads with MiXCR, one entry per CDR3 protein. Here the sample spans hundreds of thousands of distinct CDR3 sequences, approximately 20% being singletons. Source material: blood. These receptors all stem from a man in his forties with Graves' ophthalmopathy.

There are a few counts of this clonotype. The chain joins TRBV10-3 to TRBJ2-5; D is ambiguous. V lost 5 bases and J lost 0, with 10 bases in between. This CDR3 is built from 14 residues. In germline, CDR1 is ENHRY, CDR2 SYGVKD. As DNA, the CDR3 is TGTGCCATCAGTTCAATCCACAACCAAGAGACCCAGTACTTC. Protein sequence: CAISSIHNQETQYF.

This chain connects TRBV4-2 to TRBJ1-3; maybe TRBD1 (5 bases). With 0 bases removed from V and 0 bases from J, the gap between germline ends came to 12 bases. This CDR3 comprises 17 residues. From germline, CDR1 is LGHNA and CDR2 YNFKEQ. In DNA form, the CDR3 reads TGTGCCAGCAGCCAAGATCGCCGGGGGGACTCTGGAAACACCATATATTTT. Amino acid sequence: CASSQDRRGDSGNTIYF.

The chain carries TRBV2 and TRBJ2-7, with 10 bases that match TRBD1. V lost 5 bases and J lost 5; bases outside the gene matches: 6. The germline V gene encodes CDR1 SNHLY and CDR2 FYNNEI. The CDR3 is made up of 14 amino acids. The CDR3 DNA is TGTGCCAGCAGTTGGACAGGGGGTCGTAACGAGCAGTACTTC. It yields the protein CASSWTGGRNEQYF.

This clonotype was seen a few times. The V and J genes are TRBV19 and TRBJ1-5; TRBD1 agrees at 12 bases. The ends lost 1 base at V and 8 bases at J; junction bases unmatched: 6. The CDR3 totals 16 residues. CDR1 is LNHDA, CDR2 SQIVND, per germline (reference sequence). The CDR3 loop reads CASSIVGGTGGKPQHF. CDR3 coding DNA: TGTGCCAGTAGTATAGTCGGGGGGACAGGGGGCAAGCCCCAGCATTTT.

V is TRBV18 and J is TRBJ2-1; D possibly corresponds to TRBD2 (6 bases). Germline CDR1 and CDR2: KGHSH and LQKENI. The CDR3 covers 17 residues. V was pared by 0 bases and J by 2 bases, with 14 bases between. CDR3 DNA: TGTGCCAGCTCACCACCAATTCCTAGCGTGACCTACAATGAGCAGTTCTTC. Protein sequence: CASSPPIPSVTYNEQFF.

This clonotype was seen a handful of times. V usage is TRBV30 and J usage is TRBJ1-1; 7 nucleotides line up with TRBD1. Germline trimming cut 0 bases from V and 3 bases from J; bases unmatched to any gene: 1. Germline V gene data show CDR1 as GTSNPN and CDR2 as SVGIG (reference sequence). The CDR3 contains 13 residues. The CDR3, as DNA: TGTGCCTGGAGTGTACAGGGGCACACTGAAGCTTTCTTT. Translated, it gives CAWSVQGHTEAFF.

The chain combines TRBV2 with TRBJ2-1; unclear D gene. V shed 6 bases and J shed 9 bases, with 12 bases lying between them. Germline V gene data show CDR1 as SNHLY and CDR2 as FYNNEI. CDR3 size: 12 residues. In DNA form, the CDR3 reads TGTGCCAGCAGCTCGGGCTTACGTGAGCAGTTCTTC. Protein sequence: CASSSGLREQFF.

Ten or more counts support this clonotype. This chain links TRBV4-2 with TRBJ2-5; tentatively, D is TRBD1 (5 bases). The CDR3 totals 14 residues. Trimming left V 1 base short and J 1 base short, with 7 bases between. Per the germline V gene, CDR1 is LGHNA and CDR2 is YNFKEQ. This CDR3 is CASSQVQGQETQYF. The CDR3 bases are TGTGCCAGCAGCCAAGTCCAGGGCCAAGAGACCCAGTACTTC.

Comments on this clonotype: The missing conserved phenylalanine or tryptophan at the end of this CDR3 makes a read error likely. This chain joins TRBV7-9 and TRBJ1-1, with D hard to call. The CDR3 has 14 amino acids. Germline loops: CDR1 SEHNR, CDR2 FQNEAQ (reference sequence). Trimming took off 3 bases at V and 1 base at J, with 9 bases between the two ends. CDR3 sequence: CASSFSRQNTEAFS. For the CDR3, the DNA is TGTGCCAGCAGCTTCTCTAGGCAGAACACTGAAGCTTTCTCT.

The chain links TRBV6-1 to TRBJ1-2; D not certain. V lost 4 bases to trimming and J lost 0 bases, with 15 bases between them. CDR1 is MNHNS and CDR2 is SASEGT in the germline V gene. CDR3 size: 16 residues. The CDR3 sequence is CASSGQMRRANYGYTF. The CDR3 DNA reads TGTGCCAGCAGTGGCCAGATGAGGAGGGCTAACTATGGCTACACCTTC.

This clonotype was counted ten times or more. CDR3 coding DNA: TGTGCCAGCAGCGAAGGGCATAGCAATCAGCCCCAGCATTTT. This codes for CASSEGHSNQPQHF. The rearrangement joins TRBV9 to TRBJ1-5; D is uncertain. The CDR3 contains 14 residues. Trimming shortened V by 3 bases and J by 0 bases, and 7 bases separated the two germline ends. Germline V CDR1 and CDR2: SGDLS, YYNGEE.

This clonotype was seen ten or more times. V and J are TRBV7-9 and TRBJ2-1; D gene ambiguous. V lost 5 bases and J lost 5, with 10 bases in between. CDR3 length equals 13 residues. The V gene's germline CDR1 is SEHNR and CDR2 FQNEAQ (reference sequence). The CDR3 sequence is CASSTATDNEQFF. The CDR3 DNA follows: TGTGCCAGCAGCACCGCGACTGACAATGAGCAGTTCTTC.

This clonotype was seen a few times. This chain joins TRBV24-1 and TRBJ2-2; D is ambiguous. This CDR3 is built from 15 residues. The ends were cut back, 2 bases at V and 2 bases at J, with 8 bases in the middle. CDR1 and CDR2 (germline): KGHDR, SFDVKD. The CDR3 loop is CATSDSDLNTGELFF. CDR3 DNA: TGTGCCACCAGTGATTCCGACCTCAACACCGGGGAGCTGTTTTTT.

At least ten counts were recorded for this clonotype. In nucleotides, the CDR3 is TGTGCCAGCAGTCGCGGGGTTGGGAAGACCCAGTACTTC. The encoded protein is CASSRGVGKTQYF. V is TRBV6-2 or TRBV6-3 and J is TRBJ2-5; TRBD2 might be the D (6 bases). Trimming left V 5 bases short and J 6 bases short, with 13 bases between. CDR1 and CDR2 (germline): MNHEY, SVGEGT. CDR3 length equals 13 residues.

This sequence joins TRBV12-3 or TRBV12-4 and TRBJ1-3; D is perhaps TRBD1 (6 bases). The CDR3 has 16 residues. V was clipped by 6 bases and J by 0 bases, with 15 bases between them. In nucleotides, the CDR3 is TGTGCCAGCAGAGCGGACAGCTATACCTCTGGAAACACCATATATTTT. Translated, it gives CASRADSYTSGNTIYF.